These 18 T cell receptor beta chains share one sample of origin, sequenced in a study of OX40 agonist ivuxolimab in advanced cancers. Profiling relied on immunoSEQ multiplex PCR, and the TCRdb table lists in-frame clones only, not all of them. The sample records fewer than 200,000 clones, roughly 94% being singletons. Specimen: CD4+ or CD8+ T cells sorted from blood, collected in a trial of the OX40 agonist ivuxolimab. These receptors were collected from an adult with an advanced solid tumor such as melanoma, head and neck, liver or kidney cancer.

This chain joins TRBV6-5 and TRBJ2-7; 9 positions agree with TRBD1. The length of the CDR3 is 14 residues. The J segment lost 5 bases and the V segment lost 6 bases, leaving 8 bases of the junction unmatched. Germline-derived CDR1 and CDR2 are MNHEY and SVGAGI. The CDR3 DNA reads TGTGCCAGCAGCGCGACAGGGGGAAGGGACGAGCAGTACTTC. It encodes CASSATGGRDEQYF.

As for this clone: Other nucleotide sequences from this sample produce the same CDR3. This chain uses TRBV18 with TRBJ2-5; possible D gene TRBD1, 6 bases. CDR1 is KGHSH, CDR2 LQKENI, per germline. The CDR3 consists of 13 residues. V shed 2 bases and J shed 2 bases, with 6 bases lying between them. CDR3: CASSPDRQETQYF. DNA of the CDR3: TGTGCCAGCTCACCAGACAGGCAAGAGACCCAGTACTTC.

In regard to this clone: The identical CDR3 is also encoded by other nucleotide sequences in the sample. The chain carries TRBV28 and TRBJ2-2; perhaps TRBD2 as D (5 bases). Germline CDR1 and CDR2: MDHEN and SYDVKM. This CDR3 spans 18 amino acids. The V gene lost 7 bases and the J gene lost 2 bases, with 23 bases spanning the gap. The CDR3 sequence is CASTPPGNRLLNTGELFF. CDR3 DNA sequence: TGTGCCAGCACCCCCCCGGGGAATCGCTTACTTAACACCGGGGAGCTGTTTTTT.

The chain has TRBV5-1 and TRBJ2-7; D possibly corresponds to TRBD1 (6 bases). V was cut by 4 bases and J by 6 bases, with 17 bases left in between. The CDR3 length is 14 residues. The germline gives CDR1 SGHRS, CDR2 YFSETQ. CDR3 bases: TGCGCCAGCAGCCCCCCCCTGACCAGGGGCGAGCAGTACTTC. Its translation is CASSPPLTRGEQYF.

In this sample, this clone turned up a few times. The DNA for the CDR3 is TGTGCCAGCAGCTTACAGGATGGAAACACTGAAGCTTTCTTT. Protein product: CASSLQDGNTEAFF. The chain combines TRBV7-3 with TRBJ1-1; D is unclear. CDR3 length: 14 amino acids. V was shortened by 2 bases and J by 2 bases, with 9 bases between the two germline ends. CDR1 is SGHTA and CDR2 is FQGTGA in the germline V gene.

The chain carries TRBV6-6 and TRBJ1-3; TRBD1 agrees at 9 bases. Germline lookup yields CDR1 MNHNY and CDR2 SVGAGI (reference sequence). The CDR3 is 14 residues long. V trimming: 6 bases; J trimming: 3 bases; junction bases outside the gene matches: 3. The CDR3 sequence is CASRQGASGNTIYF. The CDR3 DNA sequence: TGTGCCAGCAGACAGGGGGCTAGTGGAAACACCATATATTTT.

This clone has only one observation. Other DNA sequences from this sample encode an identical CDR3 as well. The chain employs TRBV5-4 and TRBJ2-3, with 8 bases that match TRBD2. With 0 bases clipped from V and 3 bases from J, the junction kept 3 bases outside the gene matches. Germline V gene lookup returns CDR1 SGHNT and CDR2 YYREEE (reference sequence). The CDR3 is 15 residues long. For the CDR3, the DNA is TGTGCCAGCAGCTTGGCGAGCGGGAGAACAGATACGCAGTATTTT. It specifies CASSLASGRTDTQYF.

The chain carries TRBV6-1 and TRBJ1-1; D is unclear. The CDR3 is 11 amino acids. V lost 7 bases and J 11 bases, leaving 14 bases between the germline ends. Germline V gene data show CDR1 as MNHNS and CDR2 as SASEGT. The CDR3 here is CASMGSPVAFF. The CDR3 region has the DNA TGTGCCAGCATGGGCAGTCCGGTGGCTTTCTTT.

A note on this clone: In the same sample, other DNA sequences code for this CDR3. The rearrangement links TRBV6-6 to TRBJ2-7, with 7 bases matching TRBD1. CDR3 length: 13 residues. V lost 6 bases to trimming and J lost 3 bases; unmatched junction nucleotides: 5. Per the germline V gene, CDR1 is MNHNY and CDR2 is SVGAGI (reference sequence). The CDR3 sequence is CASSRQGSYEQYF. For the CDR3, the DNA is TGTGCCAGCAGCCGACAGGGAAGCTACGAGCAGTACTTC.

The gene calls are TRBV5-1 and TRBJ1-1; weak D call: TRBD1 (6 bases). Trimming stripped 0 bases from V and 0 bases from J, with 12 bases between. The CDR3 runs 16 residues. CDR1 is SGHRS and CDR2 is YFSETQ in the germline V gene. Written as DNA, the CDR3 is TGCGCCAGCAGCTTGGTCCTGGGGGGCTTGAACACTGAAGCTTTCTTT. As protein: CASSLVLGGLNTEAFF.

The chain couples TRBV11-2 to TRBJ2-1; 9 bases are a match to TRBD2. CDR3 length equals 16 residues. CDR1 is SGHAT and CDR2 is FQNNGV in the germline V gene. V gave up 0 bases and J gave up 9 bases; unmatched junction bases: 9. In DNA form, the CDR3 reads TGTGCCAGCAGCTTAGATCTCCTAGCGGGGCGCGGTGAGCAGTTCTTC. This codes for CASSLDLLAGRGEQFF.

This clone has just one count. The chain is built from TRBV5-1 and TRBJ2-7; no firm D call. The V gene lost 0 bases and the J gene lost 6 bases, with 16 bases spanning the gap. The CDR3 sequence is 15 residues long. CDR1 and CDR2 from the germline V gene are SGHRS and YFSETQ. The CDR3 here is CASSLGPQKGSEQYF. CDR3 coding DNA: TGCGCCAGCAGCTTGGGGCCCCAAAAGGGCTCCGAGCAGTACTTC.

The V and J genes are TRBV30 and TRBJ1-3; the D gene is possibly TRBD1 (5 bases). V shed 0 bases and J shed 0 bases, with 12 bases lying between them. The CDR3 loop spans 16 amino acids. CDR1 is GTSNPN and CDR2 is SVGIG in the germline V gene (reference sequence). CDR3 sequence (DNA): TGTGCCTGGAGTGTAGGCGGGACGGCCTCTGGAAACACCATATATTTT. As protein: CAWSVGGTASGNTIYF. Together with reference TRBV30 and TRBJ1-3, the CDR3 gives the full variable domain: SQTIHQWPATLVQPVGSPLSLECTVEGTSNPNLYWYRQAAGRGLQLLFYSVGIGQISSEVPQNLSASRPQDRQFILSSKKLLLSDSGFYLCAWSVGGTASGNTIYFGEGSWLTVV.

This chain's CDR3 is CASTGLGGCANTGELFF. In nucleotides, the CDR3 is TGTGCCAGCACAGGGTTGGGGGGGTGCGCGAACACCGGGGAGCTGTTTTTT. The genes are TRBV2 and TRBJ2-2, with 7 bases matching TRBD2. The V segment lost 7 bases and the J segment 0 bases; nucleotides outside the gene matches: 11. This CDR3 spans 17 amino acids. CDR1 SNHLY and CDR2 FYNNEI come from the germline V gene. Full variable domain (remainder filled in from reference TRBV2 and TRBJ2-2): EPEVTQTPSHQVTQMGQEVILRCVPISNHLYFYWYRQILGQKVEFLVSFYNNEISEKSEIFDDQFSVERPDGSNFTLKIRSTKLEDSAMYFCASTGLGGCANTGELFFGEGSRLTVL.

This CDR3 is CASSLVAESSGANVLTF. DNA of the CDR3: TGTGCCAGCAGCTTAGTTGCCGAGAGCTCTGGGGCCAACGTCCTGACTTTC. V usage is TRBV11-1 and J usage is TRBJ2-6, with D hard to call. The CDR3 extends over 17 amino acids. Germline V gives CDR1 SGHAT, CDR2 FQDESV (reference sequence). With 1 base removed from V and 0 bases from J, the gap between germline ends came to 10 bases. The variable domain in full, completed from reference TRBV11-1 and TRBJ2-6, reads EAEVAQSPRYKITEKSQAVAFWCDPISGHATLYWYRQILGQGPELLVQFQDESVVDDSQLPKDRFSAERLKGVDSTLKIQPAELGDSAMYLCASSLVAESSGANVLTFGAGSRLTVL.

The chain recombines TRBV5-1 with TRBJ2-5, with D possibly matching TRBD2 (6 bases). The ends were cut back, 2 bases at V and 4 bases at J, with 18 bases in the middle. Germline loops: CDR1 SGHRS, CDR2 YFSETQ. The CDR3 has 16 amino acids. The chain's CDR3 is CASSFAGSSTGETQYF. The CDR3 region has the DNA TGCGCCAGCAGCTTCGCCGGGAGCTCGACCGGAGAGACCCAGTACTTC.

The V call is TRBV19, the J call TRBJ1-5; D might be TRBD1 (6 bases). V was pared by 3 bases and J by 4 bases, with 13 bases between. This CDR3 is built from 15 residues. Germline V gene sequence: CDR1 LNHDA, CDR2 SQIVND (reference sequence). This CDR3 reads CASSMGRGANQPQHF. CDR3 coding DNA: TGTGCCAGTAGTATGGGACGGGGGGCGAATCAGCCCCAGCATTTT.

The V call is TRBV7-8, the J call TRBJ1-1; D possibly corresponds to TRBD1 (6 bases). The CDR3 length is 13 residues. V gave up 3 bases and J gave up 2 bases, with 7 bases separating them. Per the germline V gene, CDR1 is SGHVS and CDR2 is FQNEAQ. The CDR3: CASSLDRNTEAFF. The CDR3 DNA is TGTGCCAGCAGCTTGGACAGAAACACTGAAGCTTTCTTT.